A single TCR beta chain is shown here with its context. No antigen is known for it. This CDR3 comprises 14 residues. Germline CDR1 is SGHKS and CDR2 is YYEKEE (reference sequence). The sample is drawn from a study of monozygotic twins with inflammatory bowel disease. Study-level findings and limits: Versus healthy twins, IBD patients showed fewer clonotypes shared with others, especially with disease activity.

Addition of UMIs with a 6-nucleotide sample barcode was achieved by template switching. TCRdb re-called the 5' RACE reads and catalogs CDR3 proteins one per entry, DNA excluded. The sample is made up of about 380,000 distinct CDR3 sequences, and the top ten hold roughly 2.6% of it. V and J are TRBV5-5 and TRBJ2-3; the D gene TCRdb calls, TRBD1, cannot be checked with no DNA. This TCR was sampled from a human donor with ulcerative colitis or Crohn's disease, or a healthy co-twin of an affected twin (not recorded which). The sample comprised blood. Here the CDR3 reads CASSPQGAVDTQYF.